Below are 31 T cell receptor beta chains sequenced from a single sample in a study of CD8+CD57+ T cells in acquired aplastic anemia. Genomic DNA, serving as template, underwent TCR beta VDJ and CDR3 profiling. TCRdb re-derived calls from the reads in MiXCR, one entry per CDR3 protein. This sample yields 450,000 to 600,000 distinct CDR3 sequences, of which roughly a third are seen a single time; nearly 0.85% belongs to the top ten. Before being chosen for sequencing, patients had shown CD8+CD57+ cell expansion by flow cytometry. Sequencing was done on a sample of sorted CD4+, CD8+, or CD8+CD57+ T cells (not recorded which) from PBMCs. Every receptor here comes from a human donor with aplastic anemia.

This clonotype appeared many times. CDR3 nucleotides: TGTGCCAGCAGCCTCACAGGGTTGGCTTTCTTT. As protein: CASSLTGLAFF. The chain recombines TRBV7-9 with TRBJ1-1, with D tentatively TRBD1 (6 bases). CDR1 and CDR2 (germline): SEHNR, FQNEAQ (reference sequence). The CDR3 spans 11 residues. The germline V and J ends were trimmed by 5 bases and 11 bases, with 12 bases remaining between them.

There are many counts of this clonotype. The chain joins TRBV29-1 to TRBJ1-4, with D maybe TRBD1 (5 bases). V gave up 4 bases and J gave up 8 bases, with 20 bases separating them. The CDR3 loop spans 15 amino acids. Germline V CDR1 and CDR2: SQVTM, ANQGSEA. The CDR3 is CSVGGLGGASEKLFF. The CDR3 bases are TGCAGCGTTGGTGGTTTGGGAGGGGCCTCCGAAAAACTGTTTTTT. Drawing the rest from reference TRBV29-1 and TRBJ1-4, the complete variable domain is SAVISQKPSRDICQRGTSLTIQCQVDSQVTMMFWYRQQPGQSLTLIATANQGSEATYESGFVIDKFPISRPNLTFSTLTVSNMSPEDSSIYLCSVGGLGGASEKLFFGSGTQLSVL.

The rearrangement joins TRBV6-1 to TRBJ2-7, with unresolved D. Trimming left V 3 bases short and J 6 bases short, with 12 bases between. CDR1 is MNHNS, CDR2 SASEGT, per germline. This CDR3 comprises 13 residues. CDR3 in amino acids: CASSDRADGEQYF. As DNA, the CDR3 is TGTGCCAGCAGTGATCGGGCAGATGGCGAGCAGTACTTC.

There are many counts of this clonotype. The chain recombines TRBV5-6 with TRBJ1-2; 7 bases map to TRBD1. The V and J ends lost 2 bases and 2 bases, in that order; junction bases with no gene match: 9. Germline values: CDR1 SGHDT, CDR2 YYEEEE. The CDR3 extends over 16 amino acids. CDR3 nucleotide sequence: TGTGCCAGCAGCTTTACCGCGGGACAGCACAACTATGGCTACACCTTC. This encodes CASSFTAGQHNYGYTF. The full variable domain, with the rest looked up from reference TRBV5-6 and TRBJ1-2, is DAGVTQSPTHLIKTRGQQVTLRCSPKSGHDTVSWYQQALGQGPQFIFQYYEEEERQRGNFPDRFSGHQFPNYSSELNVNALLLGDSALYLCASSFTAGQHNYGYTFGSGTRLTVV.

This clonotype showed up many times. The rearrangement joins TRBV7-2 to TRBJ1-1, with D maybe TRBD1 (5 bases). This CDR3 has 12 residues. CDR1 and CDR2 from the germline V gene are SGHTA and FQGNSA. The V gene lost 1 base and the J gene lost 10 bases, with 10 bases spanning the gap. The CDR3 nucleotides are TGTGCCAGCAGCTTAGTCGGGGGTAGAGCTTTCTTT. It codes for CASSLVGGRAFF.

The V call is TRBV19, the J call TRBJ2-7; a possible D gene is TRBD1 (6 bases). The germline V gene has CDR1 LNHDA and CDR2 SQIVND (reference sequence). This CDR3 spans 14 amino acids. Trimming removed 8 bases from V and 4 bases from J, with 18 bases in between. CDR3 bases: TGTGCCAGTTCTCCAGGGGCTTTGTTTTACGAGCAGTACTTC. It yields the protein CASSPGALFYEQYF. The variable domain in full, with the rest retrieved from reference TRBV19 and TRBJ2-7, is DGGITQSPKYLFRKEGQNVTLSCEQNLNHDAMYWYRQDPGQGLRLIYYSQIVNDFQKGDIAEGYSVSREKKESFPLTVTSAQKNPTAFYLCASSPGALFYEQYFGPGTRLTVT.

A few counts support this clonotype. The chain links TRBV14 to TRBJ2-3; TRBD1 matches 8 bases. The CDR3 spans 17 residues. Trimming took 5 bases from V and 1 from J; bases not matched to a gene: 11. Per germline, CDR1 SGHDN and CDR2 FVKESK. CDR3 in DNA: TGTGCCAGCAGCTCTCTCCTAGGGACAGGCGGCACAGATACGCAGTATTTT. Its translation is CASSSLLGTGGTDTQYF.

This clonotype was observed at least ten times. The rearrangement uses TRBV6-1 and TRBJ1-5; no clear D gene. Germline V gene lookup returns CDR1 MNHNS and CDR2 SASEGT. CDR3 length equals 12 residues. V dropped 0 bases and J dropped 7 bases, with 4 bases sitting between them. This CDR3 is CASSEAGQPQHF. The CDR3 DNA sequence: TGTGCCAGCAGTGAAGCGGGCCAGCCCCAGCATTTT.

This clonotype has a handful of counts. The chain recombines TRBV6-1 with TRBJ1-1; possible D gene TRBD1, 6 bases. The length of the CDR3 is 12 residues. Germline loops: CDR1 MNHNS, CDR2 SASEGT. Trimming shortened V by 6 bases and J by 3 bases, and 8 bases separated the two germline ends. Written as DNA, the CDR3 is TGTGCCAGCAGACCAGGGGACACTGAAGCTTTCTTT. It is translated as CASRPGDTEAFF.

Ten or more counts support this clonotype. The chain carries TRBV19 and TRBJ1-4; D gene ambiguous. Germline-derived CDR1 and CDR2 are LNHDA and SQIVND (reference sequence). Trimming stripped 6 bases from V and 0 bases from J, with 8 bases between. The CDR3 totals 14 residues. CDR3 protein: CASREYSTNEKLFF. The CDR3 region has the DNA TGTGCCAGTAGGGAGTATTCAACTAATGAAAAACTGTTTTTT.

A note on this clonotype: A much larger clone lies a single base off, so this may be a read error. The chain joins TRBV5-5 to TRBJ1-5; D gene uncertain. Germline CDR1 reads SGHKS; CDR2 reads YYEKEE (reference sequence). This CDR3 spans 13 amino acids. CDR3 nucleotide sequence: TGTGCCAGCAGCCGGGGTCCCAATCGGCCCCAGCATTTT. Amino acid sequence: CASSRGPNRPQHF.

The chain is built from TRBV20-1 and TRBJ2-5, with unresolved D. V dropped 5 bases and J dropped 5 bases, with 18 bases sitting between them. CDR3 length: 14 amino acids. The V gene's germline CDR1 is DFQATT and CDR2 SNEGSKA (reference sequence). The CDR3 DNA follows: TGCAGTGCTGCCAGCAGCTTGGCGATGGAGACCCAGTACTTC. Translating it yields CSAASSLAMETQYF.

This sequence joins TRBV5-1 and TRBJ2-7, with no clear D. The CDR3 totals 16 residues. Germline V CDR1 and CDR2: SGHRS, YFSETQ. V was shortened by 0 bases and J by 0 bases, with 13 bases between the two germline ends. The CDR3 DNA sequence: TGCGCCAGCAGCTTGGGGTCGCGGTTTAGCTCCTACGAGCAGTACTTC. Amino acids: CASSLGSRFSSYEQYF. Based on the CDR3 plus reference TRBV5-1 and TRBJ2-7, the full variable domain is KAGVTQTPRYLIKTRGQQVTLSCSPISGHRSVSWYQQTPGQGLQFLFEYFSETQRNKGNFPGRFSGRQFSNSRSEMNVSTLELGDSALYLCASSLGSRFSSYEQYFGPGTRLTVT.

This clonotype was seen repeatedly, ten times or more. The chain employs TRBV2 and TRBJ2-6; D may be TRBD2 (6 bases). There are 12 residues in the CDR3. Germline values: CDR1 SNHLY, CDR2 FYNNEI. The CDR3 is CGGDSGANVLTF. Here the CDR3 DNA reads TGTGGCGGGGACTCTGGGGCCAACGTCCTGACTTTC.

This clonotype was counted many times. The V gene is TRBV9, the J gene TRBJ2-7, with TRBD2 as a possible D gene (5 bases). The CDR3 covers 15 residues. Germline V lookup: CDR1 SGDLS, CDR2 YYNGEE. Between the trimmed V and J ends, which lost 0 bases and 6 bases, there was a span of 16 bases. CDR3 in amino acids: CASSVGTAVAGEQYF. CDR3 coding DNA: TGTGCCAGCAGCGTAGGCACAGCCGTGGCGGGCGAGCAGTACTTC.

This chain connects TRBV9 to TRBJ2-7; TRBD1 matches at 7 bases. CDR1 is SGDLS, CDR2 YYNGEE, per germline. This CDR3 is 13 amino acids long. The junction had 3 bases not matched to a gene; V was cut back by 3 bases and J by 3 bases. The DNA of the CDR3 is TGTGCCAGCAGCGCGCAGGGGGACTACGAGCAGTACTTC. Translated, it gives CASSAQGDYEQYF.

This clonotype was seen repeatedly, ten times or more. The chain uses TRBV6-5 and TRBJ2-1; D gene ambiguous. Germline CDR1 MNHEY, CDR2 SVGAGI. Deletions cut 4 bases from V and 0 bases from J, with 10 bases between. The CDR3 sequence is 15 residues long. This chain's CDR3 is CASSFTASSYNEQFF. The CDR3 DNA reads TGTGCCAGCAGTTTTACAGCTAGCTCCTACAATGAGCAGTTCTTC.

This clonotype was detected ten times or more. The CDR3: CASSPTSYNEQFF. The CDR3 bases are TGTGCCAGCAGCCCGACTAGTTACAATGAGCAGTTCTTC. V and J are TRBV2 and TRBJ2-1, with D perhaps matching TRBD2 (6 bases). The CDR3 is made up of 13 amino acids. The V gene lost 6 bases and the J gene lost 4 bases, with 10 bases spanning the gap. The germline V gene encodes CDR1 SNHLY and CDR2 FYNNEI.

CDR3 amino acids: CASSPPTLAGNNEQFF. CDR3 bases: TGTGCCAGCTCACCACCGACGCTAGCGGGAAACAATGAGCAGTTCTTC. The chain combines TRBV25-1 with TRBJ2-1; the match to TRBD2 covers 9 bases. From germline, CDR1 is MGHDK and CDR2 SYGVNS. With V trimmed by 8 bases and J by 5 bases, 13 bases remained unmatched. The CDR3 length is 16 residues.

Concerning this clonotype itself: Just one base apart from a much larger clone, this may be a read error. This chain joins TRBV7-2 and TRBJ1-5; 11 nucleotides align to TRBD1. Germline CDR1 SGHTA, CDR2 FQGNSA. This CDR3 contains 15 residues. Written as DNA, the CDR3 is TGTGCCCGCAGACGTCCGGGACAGGGGGATCAGCCCCAGCATTTT. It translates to CARRRPGQGDQPQHF.

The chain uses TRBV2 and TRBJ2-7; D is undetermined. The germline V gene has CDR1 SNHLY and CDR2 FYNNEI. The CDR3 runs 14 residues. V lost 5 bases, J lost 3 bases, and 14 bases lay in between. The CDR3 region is CASSSQNSGYEQYF. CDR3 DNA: TGTGCCAGCAGTTCGCAAAACAGTGGCTACGAGCAGTACTTC.

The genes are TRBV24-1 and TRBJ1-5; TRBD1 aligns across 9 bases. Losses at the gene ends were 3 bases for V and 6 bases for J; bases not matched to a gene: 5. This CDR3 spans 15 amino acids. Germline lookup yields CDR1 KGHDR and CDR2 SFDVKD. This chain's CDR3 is CATSDEDRGGQPQHF. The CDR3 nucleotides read TGTGCCACCAGTGATGAGGACAGGGGCGGTCAGCCCCAGCATTTT.

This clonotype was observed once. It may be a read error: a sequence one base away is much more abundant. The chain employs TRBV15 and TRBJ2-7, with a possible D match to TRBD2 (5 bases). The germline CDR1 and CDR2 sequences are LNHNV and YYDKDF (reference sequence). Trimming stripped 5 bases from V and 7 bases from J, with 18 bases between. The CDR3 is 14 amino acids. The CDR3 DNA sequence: TGTGCCACCAGCCGGACGTTAAACGGGGATGAGCAGTACTTC. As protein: CATSRTLNGDEQYF.

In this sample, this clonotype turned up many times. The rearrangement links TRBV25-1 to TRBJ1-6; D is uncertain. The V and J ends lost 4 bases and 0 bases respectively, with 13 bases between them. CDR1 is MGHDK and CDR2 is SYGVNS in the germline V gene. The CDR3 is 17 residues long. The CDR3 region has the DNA TGTGCCAGCAGTGGCGGGTCGGTCAGCTCCTATAATTCACCCCTCCACTTT. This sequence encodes CASSGGSVSSYNSPLHF.

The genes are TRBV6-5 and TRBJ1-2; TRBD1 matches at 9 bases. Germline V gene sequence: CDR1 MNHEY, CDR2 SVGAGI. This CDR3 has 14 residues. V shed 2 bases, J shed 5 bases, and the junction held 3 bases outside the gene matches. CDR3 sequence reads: CASSYGTGRYGYTF. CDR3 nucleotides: TGTGCCAGCAGTTACGGGACAGGGCGGTATGGCTACACCTTC.

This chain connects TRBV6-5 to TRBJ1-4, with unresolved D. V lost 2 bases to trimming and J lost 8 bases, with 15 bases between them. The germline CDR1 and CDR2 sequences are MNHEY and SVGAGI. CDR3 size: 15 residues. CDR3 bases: TGTGCCAGCAGTTACGGAGCCACATCGGGGGAAAAACTGTTTTTT. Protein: CASSYGATSGEKLFF.

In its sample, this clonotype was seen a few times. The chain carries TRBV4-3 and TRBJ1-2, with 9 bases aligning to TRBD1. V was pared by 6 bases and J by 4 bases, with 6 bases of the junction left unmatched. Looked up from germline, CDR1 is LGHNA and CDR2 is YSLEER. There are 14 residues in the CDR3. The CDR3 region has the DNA TGCGCCAGCAGGCGCACAGGGGGCGGCTATGGCTACACCTTC. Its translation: CASRRTGGGYGYTF.

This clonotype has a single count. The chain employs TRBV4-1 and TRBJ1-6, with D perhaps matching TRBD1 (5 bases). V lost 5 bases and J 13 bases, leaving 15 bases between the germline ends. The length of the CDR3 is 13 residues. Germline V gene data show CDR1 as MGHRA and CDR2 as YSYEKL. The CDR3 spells CASSLIQGVPLHF. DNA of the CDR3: TGCGCCAGCAGCTTGATTCAGGGTGTGCCCCTCCACTTT.

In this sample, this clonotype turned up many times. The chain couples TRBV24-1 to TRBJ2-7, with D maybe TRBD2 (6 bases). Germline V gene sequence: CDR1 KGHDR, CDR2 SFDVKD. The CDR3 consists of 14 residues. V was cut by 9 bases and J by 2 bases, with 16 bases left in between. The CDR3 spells CATHSLARTYEQYF. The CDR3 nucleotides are TGTGCCACCCATTCCCTAGCGAGGACCTACGAGCAGTACTTC.

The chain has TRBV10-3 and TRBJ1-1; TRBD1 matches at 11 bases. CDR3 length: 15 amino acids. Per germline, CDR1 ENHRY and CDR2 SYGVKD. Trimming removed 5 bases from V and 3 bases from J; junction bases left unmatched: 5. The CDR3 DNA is TGTGCCATCAGTTTGGACAGGGGGCAATACACTGAAGCTTTCTTT. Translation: CAISLDRGQYTEAFF.

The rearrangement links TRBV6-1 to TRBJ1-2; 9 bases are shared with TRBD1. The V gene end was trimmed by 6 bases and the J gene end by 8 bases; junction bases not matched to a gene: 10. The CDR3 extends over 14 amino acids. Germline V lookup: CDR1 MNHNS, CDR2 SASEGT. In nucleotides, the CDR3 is TGTGCCAGCAGCCGCAGGGACAGGGCGGGGGGCTACACCTTC. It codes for CASSRRDRAGGYTF.